Below, 16 T cell receptor beta chains from the same sample are listed, as sequenced in a study of T-cell memory formation after mild COVID-19. TCRdb itself ran the 5' RACE reads through MiXCR, one entry per CDR3 protein. Among 290,000 or so distinct CDR3 sequences listed, approximately 20% were seen once. Sequenced input: PBMCs or a T cell subset sorted from them (not recorded which). These TCRs come from a man aged 18 to 35 who had mild COVID-19 (a few samples of this study predate the infection). Cell type and time point are not known.

This clonotype was seen only a few times. The chain couples TRBV13 to TRBJ2-7; 8 nucleotides match TRBD1. Germline V lookup: CDR1 PRHDT, CDR2 FYEKMQ (reference sequence). The trim removed 5 bases at V and 6 bases at J, leaving 6 bases unmatched. CDR3 length equals 13 residues. CDR3 region: CASSEQGDPEQYF. The CDR3 DNA reads as TGTGCCAGCAGCGAACAGGGGGATCCCGAGCAGTACTTC.

The chain recombines TRBV30 with TRBJ1-1, with D uncertain. V dropped 2 bases and J dropped 4 bases, with 2 bases sitting between them. The CDR3 spans 10 residues. CDR1 GTSNPN and CDR2 SVGIG come from the germline V gene (reference sequence). Here the CDR3 reads CAWSRTEAFF. The CDR3, as DNA: TGTGCCTGGAGTCGCACTGAAGCTTTCTTT.

The table lists this clonotype with many counts. This chain joins TRBV20-1 and TRBJ2-1; D may be TRBD1 (5 bases). V shed 1 base and J shed 8 bases, with 9 bases lying between them. CDR1 is DFQATT, CDR2 SNEGSKA, per germline (reference sequence). The CDR3 loop spans 12 amino acids. The CDR3 bases are TGCAGTGCTAGAGGGACAACCCATGAGCAGTTCTTC. Translation: CSARGTTHEQFF.

The V call is TRBV4-2, the J call TRBJ1-1; no firm D call. The CDR3 spans 14 residues. Germline V gene sequence: CDR1 LGHNA, CDR2 YNFKEQ. V lost 1 base and J 2 bases, leaving 8 bases between the germline ends. CDR3 sequence (DNA): TGTGCCAGCAGCCAAGTGCAGGTCAACACTGAAGCTTTCTTT. Its protein product is CASSQVQVNTEAFF.

This clonotype was seen repeatedly, ten times or more. The V call is TRBV12-3 or TRBV12-4, the J call TRBJ2-1; D possibly corresponds to TRBD1 (6 bases). Trimming stripped 7 bases from V and 5 bases from J, with 15 bases between. CDR3 length: 14 amino acids. The DNA of the CDR3 is TGTGCCAGCACCCTACAGGGATTCAACAATGAGCAGTTCTTC. It translates to CASTLQGFNNEQFF.

Only a few counts were recorded for this clonotype. This rearrangement joins TRBV2 to TRBJ2-3; possibly TRBD2 for D (5 bases). Germline-derived CDR1 and CDR2 are SNHLY and FYNNEI. V was trimmed by 4 bases and J by 3 bases, leaving 5 bases between them. This CDR3 region has 12 residues. This chain's CDR3 is CASSGETDTQYF. CDR3 sequence (DNA): TGTGCCAGCAGTGGGGAGACAGATACGCAGTATTTT.

V gene TRBV20-1 combines with J gene TRBJ2-5; maybe TRBD1 (6 bases). Germline V gene lookup returns CDR1 DFQATT and CDR2 SNEGSKA (reference sequence). The V end lost 6 bases, the J end lost 1 base, and 12 bases lay between the germline ends. The CDR3 is made up of 13 amino acids. CDR3 sequence reads: CSAILDSQETQYF. The CDR3 bases are TGCAGTGCCATATTGGACAGCCAAGAGACCCAGTACTTC.

The rearrangement uses TRBV4-3 and TRBJ1-6; no clear D gene. V gave up 4 bases and J gave up 9 bases, with 16 bases separating them. CDR1 is LGHNA, CDR2 YSLEER, per germline. This CDR3 is 15 amino acids long. The CDR3 sequence: CASSRVAGLLSPLHF. The DNA for the CDR3 is TGCGCCAGCAGCCGTGTGGCGGGCCTCCTTTCACCCCTCCACTTT.

The chain carries TRBV7-3 and TRBJ2-1, with 14 nucleotides matching TRBD2. Germline CDR1 SGHTA, CDR2 FQGTGA. CDR3 length equals 15 residues. V dropped 5 bases and J dropped 8; count of bases not matched to a gene: 5. The CDR3 DNA follows: TGTGCCAGCAGCCCCCGACTAGCGGGGGGGCATGAGCAGTTCTTC. Translation: CASSPRLAGGHEQFF.

The chain recombines TRBV5-8 with TRBJ2-5; TRBD1 aligns across 7 bases. The germline gives CDR1 SGHTS, CDR2 YDEGEE. CDR3 length: 16 amino acids. V lost 3 bases, J lost 1 base, and 9 bases stayed unmatched. The CDR3 nucleotides are TGTGCCAGCAGCTCCAGGGGGTCCCTAATCCAAGAGACCCAGTACTTC. It translates to CASSSRGSLIQETQYF.

The chain joins TRBV12-3 or TRBV12-4 to TRBJ2-5, with 14 bases fitting TRBD2. V dropped 5 bases and J dropped 5; count of bases not matched to a gene: 4. The CDR3 is made up of 15 amino acids. The CDR3 DNA follows: TGTGCCAGCAGTCGGACTAGCGGGGGGCGGGAGACCCAGTACTTC. As protein: CASSRTSGGRETQYF.

The chain has TRBV6-6 and TRBJ1-1; D may be TRBD1 (5 bases). Trimming removed 5 bases from V and 5 bases from J, with 15 bases in between. The CDR3 has 14 residues. The V gene's germline CDR1 is MNHNY and CDR2 SVGAGI (reference sequence). The CDR3 protein is CASSQGIGGTEAFF. The CDR3 coding sequence is TGTGCCAGCAGTCAGGGAATCGGTGGGACTGAAGCTTTCTTT.

This clonotype was observed a handful of times. The J gene is TRBJ2-3, the V gene TRBV4-1, with a weak D call TRBD2 (6 bases). The germline gives CDR1 MGHRA, CDR2 YSYEKL. This CDR3 comprises 15 residues. V gave up 1 base and J gave up 4 bases, with 12 bases separating them. The CDR3 loop reads CASSQGRGMADTQYF. CDR3 nucleotide sequence: TGCGCCAGCAGCCAAGGTCGGGGGATGGCAGATACGCAGTATTTT.

The gene calls are TRBV7-2 and TRBJ2-1, with 8 positions matching TRBD2. The CDR3 sequence is 14 residues long. Germline CDR1 reads SGHTA; CDR2 reads FQGNSA. Trimming took 0 bases from V and 8 from J; bases not matched to a gene: 3. The CDR3 spells CASSLAGGGYEQFF. DNA of the CDR3: TGTGCCAGCAGCTTAGCTGGCGGGGGGTATGAGCAGTTCTTC.

The chain recombines TRBV12-3 or TRBV12-4 with TRBJ2-5; perhaps TRBD2 as D (6 bases). CDR3 size: 15 residues. The ends were cut back, 4 bases at V and 5 bases at J, with 17 bases in the middle. The CDR3 here is CASSSSWGLRETQYF. CDR3 bases: TGTGCCAGCAGTTCAAGTTGGGGACTGCGGGAGACCCAGTACTTC.

A few counts support this clonotype. The V and J genes are TRBV20-1 and TRBJ2-5; D might be TRBD2 (5 bases). Germline CDR1 is DFQATT and CDR2 is SNEGSKA (reference sequence). The ends were cut back, 5 bases at V and 2 bases at J, with 9 bases in the middle. The CDR3 is 12 residues long. DNA for the CDR3: TGCAGTGCTGACCAGCGGCAAGAGACCCAGTACTTC. As protein: CSADQRQETQYF.